This section outlines one T cell receptor beta chain sequence together with its context. The antigen remains undetermined. Expressed TCRB transcripts were sequenced because the entire RNA isolate underwent reverse transcription. There were about 3.57 million reads on average in the naive, central memory and regulatory T cell samples. This table comes from immunoSEQ multiplex PCR, and its TCRdb copy is limited to in-frame clones, with some not included. The sample holds 120,000 or so clones, less than 20% seen once. The sample originates from a study of beta chain features in type 1 diabetes. Study at large: Patient and healthy donor groups were alike in age, gender and cell yields. General study points: Moderate yet significant TCRB CDR3 shortening was seen in Type 1 diabetes patients in all four CD4+ subsets.

Donors contributed one heparinised blood draw apiece, averaging approximately 100 mL. Researchers reported sorting CD4+ naive, central memory, regulatory and stem cell-like memory cells via CD45RO/CCR7/CD25/CD127/CD95/CD27. In germline, CDR1 is SGDLS, CDR2 YYNGEE. The CDR3 spans 14 residues. Trimming took off 4 bases at V and 1 base at J, with 11 bases between the two ends. This receptor was identified in a man aged 30 to 39 with type 1 diabetes. The sequencing sample was made of central memory CD4+ T cells from blood. This chain joins TRBV9 and TRBJ2-5, with D perhaps given as TRBD1 or TRBD2 (5 bases each). CDR3 sequence (DNA): TGTGCCAGCAGCTCCGGGACCGCCCAAGAGACCCAGTACTTC. Its translation: CASSSGTAQETQYF.